A single sample gave rise to the 13 T cell receptor beta chains below, sequenced in a study of blood T cell repertoires in COVID-19. Method: immunoSEQ multiplex PCR; TCRdb's copy keeps in-frame clones and lacks some. The sample yields 200,000 to 250,000 clones, 80% to 85% seen once. Sequencing was done on a sample of peripheral blood. These receptors came from a woman in her 70s with COVID-19, enrolled during active disease.

The chain is built from TRBV5-4 and TRBJ2-7; tentatively, D is TRBD1 (5 bases). CDR3 length: 13 residues. Germline V gene data show CDR1 as SGHNT and CDR2 as YYREEE (reference sequence). Deletions cut 4 bases from V and 2 bases from J, with 10 bases between. CDR3 sequence reads: CASSMTVPYEQYF. The CDR3 DNA is TGTGCCAGCAGCATGACAGTTCCCTACGAGCAGTACTTC.

The V gene is TRBV18, the J gene TRBJ2-5, with D possibly matching TRBD1 (5 bases). V shed 2 bases and J shed 5 bases, with 15 bases lying between them. The germline gives CDR1 KGHSH, CDR2 LQKENI. The CDR3 is 15 amino acids. CDR3 sequence: CASSPSLDRSETQYF. The CDR3, as DNA: TGTGCCAGCTCACCATCGTTAGACAGATCCGAGACCCAGTACTTC.

This chain uses TRBV30 with TRBJ2-5; tentatively, D is TRBD1 (5 bases). The CDR3 has 14 amino acids. The germline V gene has CDR1 GTSNPN and CDR2 SVGIG (reference sequence). The V and J ends lost 4 bases and 3 bases respectively, with 15 bases between them. In DNA, the CDR3 is TGTGCCTGGACCCTGTACATAGGGGAAGAGACCCAGTACTTC. Translated, it gives CAWTLYIGEETQYF.

The chain combines TRBV5-6 with TRBJ1-5; 7 positions match TRBD1. The CDR3 covers 14 residues. Germline loops: CDR1 SGHDT, CDR2 YYEEEE. Germline trimming cut 6 bases from V and 3 bases from J; bases unmatched to any gene: 6. The CDR3 coding sequence is TGTGCCAGCAACAACAGGGGTCCCAATCAGCCCCAGCATTTT. This translates into CASNNRGPNQPQHF.

The V and J genes are TRBV5-1 and TRBJ2-7, with 11 bases that match TRBD2. The CDR3 is 15 amino acids. V trimming: 5 bases; J trimming: 0 bases; junction bases outside the gene matches: 4. Germline V CDR1 and CDR2: SGHRS, YFSETQ. The CDR3 spells CASSLAGGGSYEQYF. For the CDR3, the DNA is TGCGCCAGCAGTTTAGCGGGAGGGGGCTCCTACGAGCAGTACTTC. Based on the CDR3 plus reference TRBV5-1 and TRBJ2-7, the full variable domain is KAGVTQTPRYLIKTRGQQVTLSCSPISGHRSVSWYQQTPGQGLQFLFEYFSETQRNKGNFPGRFSGRQFSNSRSEMNVSTLELGDSALYLCASSLAGGGSYEQYFGPGTRLTVT.

The chain carries TRBV29-1 and TRBJ2-5, with 9 bases aligning to TRBD2. CDR3 size: 15 residues. The germline V gene encodes CDR1 SQVTM and CDR2 ANQGSEA. The J segment lost 2 bases and the V segment lost 7 bases, leaving 11 bases of the junction unmatched. The CDR3 DNA sequence: TGCAGCGCCGATCCAGCGGGAGGTCGTCAAGAGACCCAGTACTTC. It yields the protein CSADPAGGRQETQYF.

The chain links TRBV6-6 to TRBJ1-4, with a possible D match to TRBD1 (5 bases). CDR3 length equals 13 residues. From germline, CDR1 is MNHNY and CDR2 SVGAGI (reference sequence). The V gene lost 8 bases and the J gene lost 8 bases, with 15 bases spanning the gap. The CDR3 bases are TGTGCCAGCTTTCTCGGGGGAGGGGAAAAACTGTTTTTT. Its protein is CASFLGGGEKLFF.

The chain has TRBV24-1 and TRBJ2-1; 15 nucleotides align to TRBD2. The CDR3 runs to 19 residues. Germline V gives CDR1 KGHDR, CDR2 SFDVKD. J lost 2 bases, V lost 3 bases, and 7 bases had no gene match. The CDR3, as DNA: TGTGCCACCAGTGATCCGGGACTAGCGGGAGGAGGCGCCTACAATGAGCAGTTCTTC. Translated: CATSDPGLAGGGAYNEQFF.

The gene calls are TRBV20-1 and TRBJ1-1; TRBD1 is a possible D gene (6 bases). The V and J ends lost 5 bases and 13 bases respectively, with 8 bases between them. The CDR3 is 8 residues long. The germline CDR1 and CDR2 sequences are DFQATT and SNEGSKA (reference sequence). The CDR3 protein is CSAGRGFF. The CDR3 nucleotides are TGCAGTGCTGGCAGGGGTTTCTTT.

The chain employs TRBV19 and TRBJ2-7; TRBD1 matches 8 bases. This CDR3 comprises 15 residues. V was clipped by 6 bases and J by 2 bases; unmatched bases: 9. CDR1 is LNHDA and CDR2 is SQIVND in the germline V gene (reference sequence). CDR3 residues: CASSSQGASTYEQYF. The CDR3 bases are TGTGCCAGTAGCAGCCAGGGGGCCAGTACCTACGAGCAGTACTTC.

This chain connects TRBV19 to TRBJ1-1; TRBD1 agrees at 8 bases. Germline values: CDR1 LNHDA, CDR2 SQIVND (reference sequence). J gave up 2 bases and V 6 bases, and 2 bases lay outside the gene matches. This CDR3 contains 13 residues. CDR3 amino acids: CASSDRGNTEAFF. The CDR3 region has the DNA TGTGCCAGTAGCGACAGGGGTAACACTGAAGCTTTCTTT.

The J gene is TRBJ1-4, the V gene TRBV28; no definite D call. The CDR3 runs to 15 residues. V was clipped by 6 bases and J by 7 bases, with 18 bases between them. Germline CDR1 reads MDHEN; CDR2 reads SYDVKM. CDR3 sequence (DNA): TGTGCCAGCAGCCCCTTCTCCCTCCCCGGTGAAAAACTGTTTTTT. This sequence encodes CASSPFSLPGEKLFF.

In its sample, this clone was seen a few times. The CDR3 DNA reads as TGTGCCAGCAGCCCTAGGCGGGGAGGGGGCCAAGAGACCCAGTACTTC. Translating gives CASSPRRGGGQETQYF. The chain is built from TRBV7-2 and TRBJ2-5; perhaps TRBD2 as D (7 bases). CDR3 length: 16 amino acids. The V gene lost 5 bases and the J gene lost 1 base, with 17 bases spanning the gap. Germline CDR1 reads SGHTA; CDR2 reads FQGNSA.